Following are 31 T cell receptor beta chains from one sample sequenced in a study of CD8+ T cells in alopecia areata (dated by TCRdb to 2016 to 2018). The treatment or condition label, read with the paper, signifies: oral pan-JAK inhibitor, 5-10 mg twice daily. Library preparation used the immunoSEQ multiplex PCR assay. RNA was extracted from all samples and reverse transcribed into cDNA, which served as template for TCR sequencing. This is the immuneACCESS table as TCRdb keeps it, with only in-frame sequences that have V and J called. A part of the clones is gone; compared with another copy, unresolved V genes explain less than half, and the rest is unexplained. The table for this sample lists about 190,000 clones; more than 55% of them were counted only once. Jointly, the top ten make up about 1.3% of the sample. This specimen was CD4+ T cells sorted from blood, taken between weeks 49 and 50, from a patient treated with tofacitinib. These receptors came from a human donor with alopecia areata.

This clone was seen a handful of times. CDR3 region: CSIGQGSNYGYTF. The CDR3 nucleotides are TGCAGCATCGGACAGGGAAGCAACTATGGCTACACCTTC. The chain carries TRBV29-1 and TRBJ1-2; 8 bases fit TRBD1. Germline V CDR1 and CDR2: SQVTM, ANQGSEA. The CDR3 contains 13 residues. After removal of 8 bases from V and 2 bases from J, the junction contained 7 bases not matched to a gene.

The chain is built from TRBV6-1 and TRBJ1-5; TRBD1 agrees at 8 bases. V lost 4 bases to trimming and J lost 3 bases; unmatched junction nucleotides: 8. This CDR3 contains 16 residues. In germline, CDR1 is MNHNS, CDR2 SASEGT. CDR3 sequence: CASSGMTGAANQPQHF. The DNA for the CDR3 is TGTGCCAGCAGTGGTATGACAGGGGCCGCCAATCAGCCCCAGCATTTT.

In its sample, this clone was seen a few times. The chain joins TRBV30 to TRBJ2-7; D tentatively fits TRBD1 or TRBD2 (5 bases each). This CDR3 is built from 12 residues. Trimming left V 6 bases short and J 2 bases short, with 11 bases between. Germline CDR1 reads GTSNPN; CDR2 reads SVGIG (reference sequence). CDR3 in amino acids: CACRDGTYEQYF. CDR3 nucleotides: TGTGCCTGCCGGGACGGGACCTACGAGCAGTACTTC.

The chain employs TRBV9 and TRBJ2-3; D gene ambiguous. CDR3 length: 16 amino acids. The V gene lost 0 bases and the J gene lost 0 bases, with 11 bases spanning the gap. Germline CDR1 and CDR2: SGDLS and YYNGEE. The CDR3 spells CASSVDATPSTDTQYF. The CDR3 coding sequence is TGTGCCAGCAGCGTAGATGCTACCCCTAGCACAGATACGCAGTATTTT.

V and J are TRBV30 and TRBJ2-5, with 8 bases that match TRBD2. CDR1 is GTSNPN, CDR2 SVGIG, per germline (reference sequence). The CDR3 covers 14 residues. V gave up 3 bases and J gave up 7 bases; unmatched junction bases: 10. This chain's CDR3 is CAWRFTGGRMTQYF. In DNA, the CDR3 is TGTGCCTGGAGATTCACGGGGGGGCGGATGACCCAGTACTTC.

This clone is labeled medium-sized (0.01 to 0.1%). The chain employs TRBV23-1 and TRBJ2-7; no definite D call. TRBV23-1 is placed among ORFs of uncertain function. V was shortened by 3 bases and J by 6 bases, with 0 bases between the two germline ends. The CDR3 has 9 residues. The chain's CDR3 is CASSHEQYF. The CDR3 bases are TGCGCCAGCAGTCACGAGCAGTACTTC.

This clone has only one observation. The chain couples TRBV7-3 to TRBJ2-6, with no clear D. V lost 3 bases, J lost 1 base, and 10 bases lay in between. Germline V gives CDR1 SGHTA, CDR2 FQGTGA. CDR3 length: 16 amino acids. CDR3 residues: CASSFGPPSGANVLTF. Here the CDR3 DNA reads TGTGCCAGCAGCTTCGGGCCACCGTCTGGGGCCAACGTCCTGACTTTC. The variable domain in full, with the rest retrieved from reference TRBV7-3 and TRBJ2-6, is GAGVSQTPSNKVTEKGKYVELRCDPISGHTALYWYRQSLGQGPEFLIYFQGTGAADDSGLPNDRFFAVRPEGSVSTLKIQRTERGDSAVYLCASSFGPPSGANVLTFGAGSRLTVL.

The V call is TRBV27, the J call TRBJ1-5; a possible D gene is TRBD1 (6 bases). Germline V gene lookup returns CDR1 MNHEY and CDR2 SMNVEV (reference sequence). Trimming took 5 bases from V and 3 from J, leaving 14 bases between them. The CDR3 is 15 amino acids. CDR3 nucleotides: TGTGCCAGCAGTCTCAATCCGGGGGCCAATCAGCCCCAGCATTTT. Translating gives CASSLNPGANQPQHF.

V is TRBV5-1 and J is TRBJ2-3, with D uncertain. The CDR3 is made up of 14 amino acids. CDR1 and CDR2 (germline): SGHRS, YFSETQ. The V and J ends lost 4 bases and 3 bases respectively, with 12 bases between them. This CDR3 reads CASSPIRQTDTQYF. DNA of the CDR3: TGCGCCAGCAGCCCTATCAGGCAGACAGATACGCAGTATTTT.

The genes are TRBV30 and TRBJ2-3, with TRBD1 matching 9 bases. Germline-derived CDR1 and CDR2 are GTSNPN and SVGIG (reference sequence). CDR3 length: 13 amino acids. V lost 1 base, J lost 5 bases, and 1 base stayed unmatched. CDR3 loop: CAWSEDRGDTQYF. The CDR3 DNA sequence: TGTGCCTGGAGTGAGGACAGGGGAGATACGCAGTATTTT.

This clone was counted a few times. This sample also contains other DNA sequences that code for the same CDR3. This CDR3 is CASALDNTGELFF. The CDR3 nucleotides are TGTGCTAGTGCCCTGGACAACACCGGGGAGCTGTTTTTT. The rearrangement links TRBV12-5 to TRBJ2-2, with unresolved D. The CDR3 totals 13 residues. Between the trimmed V and J ends, which lost 7 bases and 2 bases, there was a span of 8 bases. CDR1 is LGHNT and CDR2 is FRNRAP in the germline V gene.

This clone was seen once. The rearrangement joins TRBV5-6 to TRBJ2-3; D remains ambiguous. The CDR3 is 15 amino acids. Trimming took off 1 base at V and 0 bases at J, with 9 bases between the two ends. CDR1 and CDR2 (germline): SGHDT, YYEEEE. CDR3 residues: CASSLRAASTDTQYF. In nucleotides, the CDR3 is TGTGCCAGCAGCTTGCGGGCGGCTAGCACAGATACGCAGTATTTT.

This clone turned up a few times. This rearrangement joins TRBV6-1 to TRBJ1-5; TRBD1 matches 9 bases. From germline, CDR1 is MNHNS and CDR2 SASEGT. The CDR3 has 15 amino acids. Losses at the gene ends were 0 bases for V and 6 bases for J; bases not matched to a gene: 3. The CDR3, as DNA: TGTGCCAGCAGTGAAGCGACAGGGGGAGGTCAGCCCCAGCATTTT. Its translation: CASSEATGGGQPQHF.

This chain joins TRBV4-3 and TRBJ2-1; 8 nucleotides match TRBD1. The germline gives CDR1 LGHNA, CDR2 YSLEER. The CDR3 is 20 amino acids. V was clipped by 0 bases and J by 0 bases; unmatched bases: 13. The CDR3 here is CASSQEVTGQGAFSYNEQFF. DNA for the CDR3: TGCGCCAGCAGCCAAGAGGTCACCGGACAGGGCGCTTTCTCCTACAATGAGCAGTTCTTC.

A few counts support this clone. This chain links TRBV18 with TRBJ2-7; D remains ambiguous. Germline V CDR1 and CDR2: KGHSH, LQKENI. The germline V and J ends were trimmed by 2 bases and 5 bases, with 7 bases remaining between them. CDR3 length: 12 amino acids. CDR3 coding DNA: TGTGCCAGCTCACCAAAGGGAAACGAGCAGTACTTC. This gives the protein CASSPKGNEQYF.

The genes are TRBV29-1 and TRBJ2-3; 7 positions agree with TRBD2. V dropped 5 bases and J dropped 2; count of bases not matched to a gene: 7. CDR3 length: 14 amino acids. Per germline, CDR1 SQVTM and CDR2 ANQGSEA. CDR3 sequence (DNA): TGCAGCGTTTACGGGGGGAACCCCACAGATACGCAGTATTTT. It encodes CSVYGGNPTDTQYF.

V usage is TRBV5-6 and J usage is TRBJ2-5; 9 bases align to TRBD1. The CDR3 totals 15 residues. Trimming at V came to 6 bases and at J to 2 bases, leaving 8 bases not matched to a gene. Germline CDR1 is SGHDT and CDR2 is YYEEEE. The CDR3 spells CASTPGQGWQETQYF. CDR3 bases: TGTGCCAGCACCCCCGGACAGGGGTGGCAAGAGACCCAGTACTTC.

The genes are TRBV11-2 and TRBJ1-1, with D perhaps matching TRBD1 (5 bases). This CDR3 comprises 15 residues. V lost 5 bases and J 0 bases, leaving 13 bases between the germline ends. Germline-derived CDR1 and CDR2 are SGHAT and FQNNGV. In DNA form, the CDR3 reads TGTGCCAGCAGCCCAAGACAGAACATGAACACTGAAGCTTTCTTT. It codes for CASSPRQNMNTEAFF.

V gene TRBV5-1 combines with J gene TRBJ2-5; possibly TRBD1 or TRBD2 for D (5 bases each). Trimming stripped 1 base from V and 7 bases from J, with 17 bases between. Germline lookup yields CDR1 SGHRS and CDR2 YFSETQ. This CDR3 has 15 residues. DNA for the CDR3: TGCGCCAGCAGCTTGCGTGCGGCTAGCCAGGGGACCCAGTACTTC. Translation gives CASSLRAASQGTQYF.

CDR3 in DNA: TGCAGCGTCGCTCTCGGGGCTCCAGGTGGCTACACCTTC. It specifies CSVALGAPGGYTF. V usage is TRBV29-1 and J usage is TRBJ1-2; weak D call: TRBD1 (5 bases). This CDR3 region has 13 residues. In germline, CDR1 is SQVTM, CDR2 ANQGSEA. Between the trimmed V and J ends, which lost 6 bases and 7 bases, there was a span of 18 bases.

The chain is built from TRBV7-2 and TRBJ1-6; TRBD1 matches at 7 bases. Germline assignment: CDR1 SGHTA and CDR2 FQGNSA. The length of the CDR3 is 14 residues. V lost 4 bases and J lost 6; bases outside the gene matches: 3. In nucleotides, the CDR3 is TGTGCCAGCAGCTCGGGACAGCGTAATTCACCCCTCCACTTT. Translated: CASSSGQRNSPLHF.

This chain joins TRBV30 and TRBJ1-1, with TRBD1 as a possible D gene (6 bases). The germline V gene encodes CDR1 GTSNPN and CDR2 SVGIG (reference sequence). The V gene lost 5 bases and the J gene lost 0 bases, with 16 bases spanning the gap. This CDR3 comprises 15 residues. The CDR3 loop reads CAWGTTGRMNTEAFF. The CDR3 nucleotides read TGTGCCTGGGGCACGACAGGCCGAATGAACACTGAAGCTTTCTTT.

The sample holds many counts of this clone. The chain uses TRBV4-3 and TRBJ2-1; a weak D match, TRBD1 (6 bases). Germline lookup yields CDR1 LGHNA and CDR2 YSLEER. V shed 1 base and J shed 6 bases, with 19 bases lying between them. The length of the CDR3 is 17 residues. DNA of the CDR3: TGCGCCAGCAGCCAAGGGTTTATGAGACAGGCTGGCAATGAGCAGTTCTTC. Encoded protein: CASSQGFMRQAGNEQFF.

The rearrangement uses TRBV30 and TRBJ1-2; D is unresolved. The CDR3 extends over 13 amino acids. Germline CDR1 is GTSNPN and CDR2 is SVGIG (reference sequence). V dropped 0 bases and J dropped 2 bases, with 7 bases sitting between them. Here the CDR3 reads CAWSVYRNYGYTF. CDR3 DNA: TGTGCCTGGAGTGTATACAGAAACTATGGCTACACCTTC.

The chain couples TRBV2 to TRBJ2-5; D may be TRBD2 (6 bases). The CDR3 totals 13 residues. The germline V gene encodes CDR1 SNHLY and CDR2 FYNNEI. Trimming took off 3 bases at V and 5 bases at J, with 10 bases between the two ends. The CDR3 loop is CASSELEGETQYF. As DNA, the CDR3 is TGTGCCAGCAGTGAGCTGGAGGGGGAGACCCAGTACTTC.

The rearrangement links TRBV2 to TRBJ1-1; no clear D. CDR1 SNHLY and CDR2 FYNNEI come from the germline V gene. With 10 bases removed from V and 10 bases from J, the gap between germline ends came to 13 bases. This CDR3 is 10 amino acids long. The CDR3 nucleotides are TGTGCCACCAGCTATGGCGTAGCTTTCTTT. Amino acid sequence: CATSYGVAFF.

This clone was observed a handful of times. J is TRBJ2-3 and V is TRBV10-3, with 7 bases lining up with TRBD1. The CDR3 has 13 amino acids. Germline V gene data show CDR1 as ENHRY and CDR2 as SYGVKD. J lost 6 bases, V lost 4 bases, and 4 bases had no gene match. CDR3 region: CAISGQGDDTQYF. The CDR3 DNA is TGTGCCATCAGTGGACAGGGAGACGATACGCAGTATTTT.

This chain connects TRBV4-3 to TRBJ1-2; 9 positions match TRBD1. The CDR3 runs to 17 residues. Germline lookup yields CDR1 LGHNA and CDR2 YSLEER. The J segment lost 8 bases and the V segment lost 0 bases, leaving 13 bases of the junction unmatched. CDR3 in amino acids: CASSQDPGTGMLSGYTF. CDR3 nucleotide sequence: TGCGCCAGCAGCCAAGATCCCGGGACAGGGATGCTCTCGGGCTACACCTTC.

This clone was detected only a few times. CDR3 in amino acids: CASSGQTGFSTEAFF. DNA for the CDR3: TGCGCCAGCAGCGGGCAAACAGGGTTTTCCACTGAAGCTTTCTTT. The chain joins TRBV5-1 to TRBJ1-1; TRBD1 is a possible D gene (6 bases). Trimming pared 4 bases from V and 4 bases from J, leaving 17 bases between. The CDR3 loop spans 15 amino acids. The V gene's germline CDR1 is SGHRS and CDR2 YFSETQ.

The J gene is TRBJ1-2, the V gene TRBV27; no definite D call. CDR3 length equals 15 residues. Germline V CDR1 and CDR2: MNHEY, SMNVEV (reference sequence). V lost 5 bases to trimming and J lost 4 bases, with 17 bases between them. CDR3 DNA: TGTGCCAGCAGTGTCAGTAGTTGGACGTCCTATGGCTACACCTTC. This codes for CASSVSSWTSYGYTF.

V is TRBV4-1 and J is TRBJ1-2; tentative D call: TRBD1 (5 bases). CDR1 and CDR2 (germline): MGHRA, YSYEKL. The germline V and J ends were trimmed by 3 bases and 6 bases, with 23 bases remaining between them. CDR3 length: 17 residues. The CDR3 DNA sequence: TGCGCCAGCAGCCAGGCTACCGGGACTAAGGAGGGTCATGGCTACACCTTC. Residues: CASSQATGTKEGHGYTF.